Following are 29 T cell receptor beta chains from one sample sequenced in a study of blood T cell repertoires in COVID-19. Data came from immunoSEQ multiplex PCR; TCRdb stores just in-frame clones and leaves some out. Of hundreds of thousands of clones listed, 88% are singletons. The sample consisted of PBMCs or T cells enriched from blood (not recorded which). These receptors all come from a woman in her fifties or sixties who had recovered from COVID-19.

This chain connects TRBV5-1 to TRBJ1-1; 7 positions match TRBD1. With V trimmed by 5 bases and J by 0 bases, 4 bases remained unmatched. Per the germline V gene, CDR1 is SGHRS and CDR2 is YFSETQ. The CDR3 length is 14 residues. The CDR3 here is CASRKTGLNTEAFF. The CDR3 nucleotides read TGCGCCAGCAGGAAGACAGGGCTGAACACTGAAGCTTTCTTT. Full variable domain (missing parts from reference TRBV5-1 and TRBJ1-1): KAGVTQTPRYLIKTRGQQVTLSCSPISGHRSVSWYQQTPGQGLQFLFEYFSETQRNKGNFPGRFSGRQFSNSRSEMNVSTLELGDSALYLCASRKTGLNTEAFFGQGTRLTVV.

This clone appeared once. This chain uses TRBV7-8 with TRBJ2-2; 12 bases agree with TRBD2. Germline CDR1 reads SGHVS; CDR2 reads FQNEAQ. V gave up 4 bases and J gave up 3 bases; unmatched junction bases: 3. The CDR3 consists of 16 residues. CDR3 DNA: TGTGCCAGCAGCTCCCGACTAGCGGGGGACACCGGGGAGCTGTTTTTT. Translated: CASSSRLAGDTGELFF.

This rearrangement joins TRBV5-5 to TRBJ1-5; 10 positions agree with TRBD1. CDR1 and CDR2 from the germline V gene are SGHKS and YYEKEE (reference sequence). The CDR3 totals 16 residues. The V gene end was trimmed by 6 bases and the J gene end by 2 bases; junction bases not matched to a gene: 8. Here the CDR3 reads CASTERDRGGNQPQHF. CDR3 sequence (DNA): TGTGCCAGCACCGAAAGGGACAGGGGCGGCAATCAGCCCCAGCATTTT. The full variable domain, in which reference TRBV5-5 and TRBJ1-5 provide the parts outside the CDR3, is DAGVTQSPTHLIKTRGQQVTLRCSPISGHKSVSWYQQVLGQGPQFIFQYYEKEERGRGNFPDRFSARQFPNYSSELNVNALLLGDSALYLCASTERDRGGNQPQHFGDGTRLSIL.

This chain connects TRBV10-3 to TRBJ2-5; D is perhaps TRBD1 (6 bases). Germline V gene lookup returns CDR1 ENHRY and CDR2 SYGVKD. V was cut by 3 bases and J by 0 bases, with 8 bases left in between. CDR3 length: 14 amino acids. CDR3 DNA: TGTGCCATCAGTGACGGGACAAACCAAGAGACCCAGTACTTC. Its protein is CAISDGTNQETQYF.

The chain uses TRBV5-1 and TRBJ1-2; D perhaps matches TRBD1 (6 bases). V lost 0 bases and J lost 6, with 12 bases in between. CDR1 and CDR2 from the germline V gene are SGHRS and YFSETQ. The CDR3 runs to 14 residues. The chain's CDR3 is CASSLAGAGDGYTF. For the CDR3, the DNA is TGCGCCAGCAGCTTGGCAGGGGCGGGGGATGGCTACACCTTC.

The V gene is TRBV3-1 (or the pseudogene TRBV3-2), the J gene TRBJ1-6, with 9 nucleotides matching TRBD1. The V segment lost 3 bases and the J segment 10 bases; nucleotides outside the gene matches: 10. Germline CDR1 and CDR2: LGHDT and YNNKEL (reference sequence). The CDR3 contains 16 residues. The CDR3 loop reads CASSQAGTGSRSPLHF. The CDR3, as DNA: TGTGCCAGCAGCCAGGCCGGGACAGGGAGCCGCTCACCCCTCCACTTT.

The chain links TRBV6-1 to TRBJ2-2; D unresolved. This CDR3 contains 12 residues. The germline CDR1 and CDR2 sequences are MNHNS and SASEGT. V lost 8 bases to trimming and J lost 4 bases, with 8 bases between them. The CDR3 nucleotides read TGTGCCAGCCTTAGTCCCACCGGGGAGCTGTTTTTT. Its translation: CASLSPTGELFF.

This clone showed up just once. Different DNA sequences within this sample yield the same CDR3. This chain uses TRBV10-3 with TRBJ2-7; 10 positions agree with TRBD1. The germline V gene has CDR1 ENHRY and CDR2 SYGVKD. The trim removed 4 bases at V and 4 bases at J, leaving 4 bases unmatched. The CDR3 contains 14 residues. CDR3 nucleotide sequence: TGTGCCATCAGTGGGGGACAGGGGTCATACGAGCAGTACGTC. It specifies CAISGGQGSYEQYV.

This chain links TRBV21-1 with TRBJ2-7; TRBD1 is taken as the D call from the table, unchecked against the DNA. TRBV21-1 is recorded as a pseudogene. The CDR3 consists of 16 residues. The CDR3 DNA reads as TGTGCCAGCAGCAAAATTTCGACAGGGGAAGGGGGCGAGCAGTACGTC. Its protein product is CASSKISTGEGGEQYV.

The chain joins TRBV5-1 to TRBJ2-1; no clear D. The CDR3 loop spans 16 amino acids. Germline CDR1 SGHRS, CDR2 YFSETQ. V was shortened by 0 bases and J by 9 bases, with 19 bases between the two germline ends. The CDR3 DNA reads as TGCGCCAGCAGCTTGGAGGCGGCGTCCCCTTTGAGTGAGCAGTTCTTC. It specifies CASSLEAASPLSEQFF.

This clone turned up a few times. This rearrangement joins TRBV5-6 to TRBJ2-7; D remains unclear. The CDR3 sequence is 13 residues long. Germline loops: CDR1 SGHDT, CDR2 YYEEEE. V lost 0 bases and J lost 2, with 6 bases in between. The CDR3 loop is CASSLGTPYEQYF. The CDR3, as DNA: TGTGCCAGCAGCTTGGGTACACCCTACGAGCAGTACTTC.

The chain is built from TRBV19 and TRBJ2-2; 10 bases agree with TRBD1. The CDR3 sequence is 19 residues long. The V gene's germline CDR1 is LNHDA and CDR2 SQIVND (reference sequence). V lost 3 bases to trimming and J lost 5 bases; unmatched junction nucleotides: 15. DNA of the CDR3: TGTGCCAGTAGTATCAACCGGGACAGGGGTTCGTCTTGGACCGGGGAGCTGTTTTTT. Encoded protein: CASSINRDRGSSWTGELFF. The entire variable domain, with the rest obtained from reference TRBV19 and TRBJ2-2, is as follows: DGGITQSPKYLFRKEGQNVTLSCEQNLNHDAMYWYRQDPGQGLRLIYYSQIVNDFQKGDIAEGYSVSREKKESFPLTVTSAQKNPTAFYLCASSINRDRGSSWTGELFFGEGSRLTVL.

This clone was recorded many times. The chain links TRBV9 to TRBJ1-3; D is possibly TRBD1 (6 bases). CDR3 length: 16 amino acids. CDR1 SGDLS and CDR2 YYNGEE come from the germline V gene. Between the trimmed V and J ends, which lost 4 bases and 1 base, there was a span of 15 bases. The CDR3 sequence is CASSPHLGQSGNTIYF. The CDR3 DNA is TGTGCCAGCAGCCCCCACCTCGGACAGTCTGGAAACACCATATATTTT.

This clone has only one observation. This chain connects TRBV11-2 to TRBJ1-3; D remains unclear. This CDR3 spans 17 amino acids. Germline V gives CDR1 SGHAT, CDR2 FQNNGV. V was clipped by 5 bases and J by 0 bases, with 17 bases between them. The CDR3 nucleotides read TGTGCCAGCAGCCTACTCGGGTCGACTCACTCTGGAAACACCATATATTTT. Translation: CASSLLGSTHSGNTIYF.

This chain links TRBV6-5 with TRBJ1-2; no definite D call. Trimming pared 6 bases from V and 2 bases from J, leaving 10 bases between. The CDR3 is 13 residues long. Germline CDR1 reads MNHEY; CDR2 reads SVGAGI. The CDR3 coding sequence is TGTGCCAGCAGCTTCGACGGGAACTATGGCTACACCTTC. This gives the protein CASSFDGNYGYTF.

The chain's CDR3 is CASGLDTGAGANVLTF. The CDR3 DNA sequence: TGTGCTAGTGGTTTGGATACAGGGGCTGGGGCCAACGTCCTGACTTTC. The V call is TRBV12-5, the J call TRBJ2-6; TRBD1 agrees at 7 bases. V shed 1 base, J shed 2 bases, and the junction held 2 bases outside the gene matches. This CDR3 comprises 16 residues. Per germline, CDR1 LGHNT and CDR2 FRNRAP.

The V and J genes are TRBV27 and TRBJ1-3; TRBD1 might be the D (6 bases). This CDR3 has 13 amino acids. Trimming pared 2 bases from V and 8 bases from J, leaving 10 bases between. Germline V gene sequence: CDR1 MNHEY, CDR2 SMNVEV (reference sequence). The CDR3 loop is CASSLHQGYTIYF. The CDR3 DNA reads as TGTGCCAGCAGTTTACACCAGGGGTACACCATATATTTT.

In nucleotides, the CDR3 is TGTGCCAGCTCACTTTCGGACAGGGCCGGCGGGGAGCTGTTTTTT. This gives the protein CASSLSDRAGGELFF. The J gene is TRBJ2-2, the V gene TRBV18, with 8 bases that match TRBD1. CDR1 is KGHSH, CDR2 LQKENI, per germline. The junction had 8 bases not matched to a gene; V was cut back by 4 bases and J by 7 bases. This CDR3 has 15 residues. Variable domain in full (rest from reference TRBV18 and TRBJ2-2): NAGVMQNPRHLVRRRGQEARLRCSPMKGHSHVYWYRQLPEEGLKFMVYLQKENIIDESGMPKERFSAEFPKEGPSILRIQQVVRGDSAAYFCASSLSDRAGGELFFGEGSRLTVL.

The V gene is TRBV10-2, the J gene TRBJ2-2; the D is unclear. V lost 4 bases and J 7 bases, leaving 10 bases between the germline ends. The CDR3 sequence is 13 residues long. The germline CDR1 and CDR2 sequences are WSHSY and SAAADI. CDR3: CASSGSGGGELFF. The CDR3 region has the DNA TGCGCCAGCAGTGGTTCGGGTGGCGGGGAGCTGTTTTTT.

The chain uses TRBV10-3 and TRBJ1-3; D is ambiguous. Germline values: CDR1 ENHRY, CDR2 SYGVKD. Trimming stripped 2 bases from V and 0 bases from J, with 11 bases between. The CDR3 runs to 16 residues. CDR3 DNA: TGTGCCATCAGTGAGGCTAGGGAGGTCTCTGGAAACACCATATATTTT. Translated, it gives CAISEAREVSGNTIYF.

This chain links TRBV4-1 with TRBJ2-6; tentatively, D is TRBD2 (7 bases). The CDR3 consists of 16 residues. The germline gives CDR1 MGHRA, CDR2 YSYEKL. V dropped 0 bases and J dropped 4 bases, with 10 bases sitting between them. CDR3 nucleotides: TGCGCCAGCAGCCAAGATCGGGGGGCCGGGGCCAACGTCCTGACTTTC. Protein sequence: CASSQDRGAGANVLTF.

The rearrangement links TRBV7-6 to TRBJ2-7; 8 bases are shared with TRBD2. V shed 1 base and J 6 bases; nucleotides not matched to a gene: 2. Germline CDR1 and CDR2: SGHVS and FNYEAQ. The CDR3 has 13 residues. CDR3 amino acids: CASSLGGGLEQYV. DNA for the CDR3: TGTGCCAGCAGCTTAGGCGGGGGGCTCGAGCAGTACGTC.

V usage is TRBV13 and J usage is TRBJ2-3, with a tentative D call TRBD1 (6 bases). The CDR3 sequence is 14 residues long. V was cut by 10 bases and J by 0 bases, with 14 bases left in between. Germline V gene lookup returns CDR1 PRHDT and CDR2 FYEKMQ (reference sequence). The CDR3 reads CATLRDTSTDTQYF. CDR3 DNA sequence: TGTGCCACCCTCCGGGACACTAGCACAGATACGCAGTATTTT.

V usage is TRBV5-1 and J usage is TRBJ1-2; D not resolved. V gave up 0 bases and J gave up 4 bases, with 13 bases separating them. Germline loops: CDR1 SGHRS, CDR2 YFSETQ. This CDR3 is built from 15 residues. CDR3 nucleotide sequence: TGCGCCAGCAGCTTGGCCCCGGCCTCAGGCTATGGCTACACCTTC. Its translation is CASSLAPASGYGYTF.

V is TRBV28 and J is TRBJ1-2, with TRBD1 as a possible D gene (5 bases). The CDR3 has 12 amino acids. The germline CDR1 and CDR2 sequences are MDHEN and SYDVKM. Trimming cost V 5 bases and J 4 bases, with 8 bases left between them. The CDR3 here is CASSPDTYGYTF. CDR3 nucleotide sequence: TGTGCCAGCAGTCCGGACACCTATGGCTACACCTTC.

This rearrangement joins TRBV24-1 to TRBJ1-1; TRBD1 agrees at 9 bases. CDR1 and CDR2 (germline): KGHDR, SFDVKD. CDR3 length: 14 residues. V was pared by 4 bases and J by 6 bases, with 5 bases of the junction left unmatched. CDR3 sequence (DNA): TGTGCCACCAGTGAGGGCAGGACAGGGGCTGAAGCTTTCTTT. It specifies CATSEGRTGAEAFF.

The chain joins TRBV4-1 to TRBJ1-5; D is undetermined. Germline V CDR1 and CDR2: MGHRA, YSYEKL. V gave up 0 bases and J gave up 6 bases, with 12 bases separating them. The CDR3 length is 15 residues. The CDR3 nucleotides read TGCGCCAGCAGCCAAGACGGATTAGGAGGTCAGCCCCAGCATTTT. Translated: CASSQDGLGGQPQHF.

The chain has TRBV4-2 and TRBJ2-3; a possible D gene is TRBD1 (5 bases). This CDR3 has 19 amino acids. V lost 0 bases and J lost 3, with 22 bases in between. Germline V gives CDR1 LGHNA, CDR2 YNFKEQ. The CDR3 DNA is TGTGCCAGCAGCCAAGAGGGGCACCTTAAGGGCTTCATGACAGATACGCAGTATTTT. As protein: CASSQEGHLKGFMTDTQYF.

This chain joins TRBV24-1 and TRBJ1-5; 10 nucleotides align to TRBD1. The V gene end was trimmed by 3 bases and the J gene end by 6 bases; junction bases not matched to a gene: 10. Per germline, CDR1 KGHDR and CDR2 SFDVKD. The CDR3 is 17 residues long. The CDR3, as DNA: TGTGCCACCAGTGATGCCAGACCGGGACAGGGGAGTCAGCCCCAGCATTTT. As protein: CATSDARPGQGSQPQHF.